This paragraph reports one T cell receptor (beta chain). No cognate antigen has been identified for it. No base qualities exist here, and no much larger clone lies one base off it. This record belongs to a study of siplizumab effects on memory and regulatory T cells (dated by TCRdb to about 2019). A note on the overall study: The study looked at the effect of siplizumab, an anti-CD2 antibody, on alloreactive T-cell subsets in allogeneic mixed lymphocyte reactions made from human PBMCs. The full study reports these points: Unstimulated naive T cells appeared more diverse than memory T cells, and naive cells seemed to contribute substantially to the alloresponse. The suppressive function of proliferating Tregs from siplizumab cultures was not functionally confirmed. Because sequences at frequencies below about 10^-5 were poorly captured, only a minor fraction of alloreactive clones could be mapped back to unstimulated subsets. The cumulative frequency of alloreactive sequences that could be traced back to unstimulated CD4+ memory T cells was significantly reduced by siplizumab. Of the alloreactive CD4+ clones that could be mapped, the Treg-derived share averaged almost 70% with siplizumab compared with around 27% in control reactions. For roughly 80-95% of proliferating CD4+ or CD8+ clones, no naive or memory phenotype could be assigned.

Receptor amplification or capture employed the immunoSEQ multiplex PCR assay. About 10^5 TCR templates per sample were assayed on the deep sequencing platform. Genomic DNA extracted from sorted T cells was used for TCRbeta CDR3 sequencing. In the source study's methods: The R programming language was used for the clonal analysis of the TCRbeta CDR3 data. Alloreactive CD4+ and CD8+ clones were identified by comparing unstimulated samples to CFSE-low samples taken after the reaction. By matching sequences to the repertoires of sorted unstimulated Treg and non-Treg cells, each alloreactive CD4+ clone was assigned a regulatory or non-regulatory origin. This is the immuneACCESS table as TCRdb keeps it, with only in-frame sequences that have V and J called. A part of the clones is gone; compared with another copy, unresolved V genes explain less than half, and the rest is unexplained. Clone size and V and J calls were adopted from that table, with D and trimming inferred from the DNA. The sample contains some 100,000 clones, about 90% of them found a single time. The ten largest clones capture around 0.75% of the sample.

Relative to germline, V is missing 4 bases and J is missing 2 bases, with 9 bases of the junction outside any gene match. CDR1 SGHRS and CDR2 YFSETQ are derived from the germline V gene. Reading from cysteine to phenylalanine, the CDR3 counts 15 amino acids. Only the CDR3 DNA is retained, 45 bases long and in frame from the first base. Sorted unstimulated T cells and proliferating T cells recovered from mixed lymphocyte reactions underwent TCRbeta CDR3 sequencing. Fresh whole blood from roughly ten HLA-typed healthy donors was used to isolate PBMCs. Unstimulated CD4+ regulatory T cells were FACS-sorted to map the origin of alloreactive clones.

Sequencing was done on a sample of Tregs sorted from blood. The chain was built from TRBV5-1 and TRBJ2-7, with 7 bases in between that match TRBD1. This clonotype was sampled from a human donor in good health. The CDR3 corresponds to CASSQGDSLTYEQYF. In nucleotides, the sequence is TGCGCCAGCAGCCAGGGGGACAGCCTAACCTACGAGCAGTACTTC.